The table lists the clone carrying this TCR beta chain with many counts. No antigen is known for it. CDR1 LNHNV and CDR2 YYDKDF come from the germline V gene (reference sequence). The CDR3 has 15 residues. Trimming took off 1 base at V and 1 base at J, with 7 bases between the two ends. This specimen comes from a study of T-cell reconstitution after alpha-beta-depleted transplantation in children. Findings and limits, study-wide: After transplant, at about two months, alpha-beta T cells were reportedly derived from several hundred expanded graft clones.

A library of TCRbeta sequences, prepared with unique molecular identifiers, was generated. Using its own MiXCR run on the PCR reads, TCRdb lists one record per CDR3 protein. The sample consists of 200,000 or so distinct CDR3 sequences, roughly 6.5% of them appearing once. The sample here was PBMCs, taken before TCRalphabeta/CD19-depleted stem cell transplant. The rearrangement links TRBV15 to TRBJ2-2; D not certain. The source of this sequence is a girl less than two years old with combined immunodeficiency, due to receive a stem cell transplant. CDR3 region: CATSRVGLNTGELFF. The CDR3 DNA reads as TGTGCCACCAGCAGAGTAGGGTTGAACACCGGGGAGCTGTTTTTT.